This T cell receptor (beta chain) was sequenced during a study of cytomegalovirus exposure and HLA in healthy donors. Study-level points and caveats: Roughly uniform sequencing depth across donors was assumed, possibly incorrectly. Later findings reportedly placed an Asian-associated ancestry cluster below the approximately 670-donor mean for N-insertions.

PCR primers comprised 60 Vbeta and 13 Jbeta primers. Profiled with immunoSEQ multiplex PCR; TCRdb holds only in-frame clones, not every one. The data show about 160,000 clones, roughly 79% seen once. As to this clone: The target antigen is unknown.

The trim removed 2 bases at V and 7 bases at J, leaving 3 bases unmatched. The CDR3 extends over 14 amino acids. The germline V gene encodes CDR1 MNHEY and CDR2 SMNVEV (reference sequence). The sample taken for sequencing was PBMCs. The receptor was isolated from a middle-aged man in good health and CMV-seronegative. The chain carries TRBV27 and TRBJ1-5, with 9 positions matching TRBD1. The CDR3 DNA reads as TGTGCCAGCAGTTTAGGGACAGGGATACAGCCCCAGCATTTT. Translated: CASSLGTGIQPQHF.